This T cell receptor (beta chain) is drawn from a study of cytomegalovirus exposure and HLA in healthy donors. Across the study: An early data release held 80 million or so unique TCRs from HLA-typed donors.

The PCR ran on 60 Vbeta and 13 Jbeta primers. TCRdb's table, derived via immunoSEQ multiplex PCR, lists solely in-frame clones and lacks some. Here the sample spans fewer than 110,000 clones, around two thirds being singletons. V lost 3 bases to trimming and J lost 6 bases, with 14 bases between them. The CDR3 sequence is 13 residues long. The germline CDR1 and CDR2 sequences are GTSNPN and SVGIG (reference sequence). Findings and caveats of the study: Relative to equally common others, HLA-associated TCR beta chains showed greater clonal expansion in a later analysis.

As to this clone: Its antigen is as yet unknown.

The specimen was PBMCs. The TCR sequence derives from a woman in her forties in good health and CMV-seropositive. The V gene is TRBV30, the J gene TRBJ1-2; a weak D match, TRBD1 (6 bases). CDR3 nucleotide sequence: TGTGCCTGGAGGCGGAAACAGGGAGATGGCTACACCTTC. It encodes CAWRRKQGDGYTF.